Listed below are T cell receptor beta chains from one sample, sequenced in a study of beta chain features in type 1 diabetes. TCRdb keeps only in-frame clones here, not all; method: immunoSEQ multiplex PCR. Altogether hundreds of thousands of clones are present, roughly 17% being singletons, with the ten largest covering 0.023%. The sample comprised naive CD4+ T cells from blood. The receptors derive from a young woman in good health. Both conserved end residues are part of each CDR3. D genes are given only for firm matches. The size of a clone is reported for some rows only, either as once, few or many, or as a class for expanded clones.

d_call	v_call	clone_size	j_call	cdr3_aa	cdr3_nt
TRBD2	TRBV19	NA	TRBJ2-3	CASSIVAGVVDTQYF	TGTGCCAGTAGTATCGTAGCGGGAGTGGTAGATACGCAGTATTTT
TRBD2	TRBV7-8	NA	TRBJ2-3	CASSLHTAGAPDTQYF	TGTGCCAGCAGCTTACATACAGCGGGAGCCCCCGATACGCAGTATTTT
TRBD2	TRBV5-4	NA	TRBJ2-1	CASSQVVVASGSHEQFF	TGTGCCAGCAGCCAAGTCGTCGTGGCTAGCGGGAGTCATGAGCAGTTCTTC
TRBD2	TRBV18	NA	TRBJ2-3	CASSPQLAGGTDTQYF	TGTGCCAGCTCGCCCCAACTAGCGGGGGGCACAGATACGCAGTATTTT
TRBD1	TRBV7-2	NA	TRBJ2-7	CASQGDRVYEQYF	TGTGCCAGCCAGGGGGACAGGGTCTACGAGCAGTACTTC
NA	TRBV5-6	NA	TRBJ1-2	CASSWRDGYTF	TGTGCCAGCAGCTGGCGAGATGGCTACACCTTC
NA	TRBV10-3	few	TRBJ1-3	CAISESRVGNTIYF	TGTGCCATCAGTGAGTCGAGGGTTGGAAACACCATATATTTT
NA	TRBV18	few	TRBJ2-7	CASSPTGLPSYEQYF	TGTGCCAGCTCACCCACAGGGTTGCCCTCCTACGAGCAGTACTTC
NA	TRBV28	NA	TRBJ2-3	CASRIGSSGLDTQYF	TGTGCCAGCAGGATTGGCAGTTCAGGTCTAGATACGCAGTATTTT
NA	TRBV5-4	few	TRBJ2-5	CASSKETAKQETQYF	TGTGCCAGCAGCAAAGAAACAGCCAAACAGGAGACCCAGTACTTC
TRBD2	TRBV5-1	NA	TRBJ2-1	CASSFSGSSYNEQFF	TGCGCCAGCAGCTTTAGCGGGAGCTCCTACAATGAGCAGTTCTTC